The following is a T cell receptor beta chain sequence with its context. The ends lost 4 bases at V and 1 base at J; junction bases unmatched: 14. CDR3 length: 18 amino acids. From germline, CDR1 is SGHNT and CDR2 YYREEE (reference sequence). The sample comes from a study of blood T cell repertoires in COVID-19. The assay was immunoSEQ multiplex PCR, and TCRdb's table has in-frame clones only and misses some. The top ten clones hold about 3% of a sample with over 200,000 clones, around 87% of them seen once. Sequencing was carried out using peripheral blood. V gene TRBV5-4 combines with J gene TRBJ2-1; the match to TRBD1 covers 7 bases. The clonotype comes from a woman in her thirties who had recovered from COVID-19. CDR3 in DNA: TGTGCCAGCAGCCCACCGTGGGAGCTCAGGGGGTCCTACAATGAGCAGTTCTTC. This encodes CASSPPWELRGSYNEQFF.